This T cell receptor beta chain was sequenced in a study of glioma-infiltrating T cells. Notes on the study in general: Gliomas, especially low-grade, showed above-expected tissue-blood divergence; non-neoplastic patients showed below. Only very few CDR3 sequences appeared in both tissue and blood.

Using RNA template, CDR3s of TCR alpha and beta were amplified with iRepertoire arm-PCR. Using its own MiXCR run on the multiplex PCR reads, TCRdb lists one record per CDR3 protein. This sample has more than 110,000 distinct CDR3 sequences, with about two fifths found just once. V was pared by 1 base and J by 6 bases, with 10 bases between. CDR3 length: 14 residues. Regarding this clonotype: Its specificity is not known.

V gene TRBV12-3 or TRBV12-4 combines with J gene TRBJ2-1; D not resolved. This receptor was obtained from a human donor with low-grade glioma or glioblastoma, undergoing nonglioma brain surgery, or in good health (not recorded which). Specimen: glioma tissue, nonneoplastic brain tissue, or PBMCs (not recorded which). CDR3 protein: CASSLGHMGNEQFF. In DNA form, the CDR3 reads TGTGCCAGCAGTTTAGGGCATATGGGCAATGAGCAGTTCTTC.